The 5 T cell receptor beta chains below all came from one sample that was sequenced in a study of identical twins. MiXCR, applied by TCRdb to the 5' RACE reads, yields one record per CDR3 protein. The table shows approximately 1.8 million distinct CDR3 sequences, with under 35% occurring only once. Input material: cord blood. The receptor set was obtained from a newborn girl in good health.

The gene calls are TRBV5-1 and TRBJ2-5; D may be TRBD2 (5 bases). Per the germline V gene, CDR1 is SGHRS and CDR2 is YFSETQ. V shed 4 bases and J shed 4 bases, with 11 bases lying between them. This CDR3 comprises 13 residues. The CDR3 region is CASSHRRGETQYF. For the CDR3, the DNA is TGCGCCAGCAGCCACCGACGGGGAGAGACCCAGTACTTC.

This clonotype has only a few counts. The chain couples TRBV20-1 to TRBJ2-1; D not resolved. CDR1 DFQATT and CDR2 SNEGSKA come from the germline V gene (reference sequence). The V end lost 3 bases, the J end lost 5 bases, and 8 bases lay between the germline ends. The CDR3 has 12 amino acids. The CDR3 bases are TGCAGTGCTAGTTGGCCCGACAATGAGCAGTTCTTC. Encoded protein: CSASWPDNEQFF.

The CDR3 spells CSARVESGTSQYF. The CDR3 nucleotides read TGCAGTGCTAGAGTCGAAAGCGGGACTTCGCAGTATTTT. The chain joins TRBV20-1 to TRBJ2-3, with TRBD2 matching over 7 bases. V gave up 1 base and J gave up 10 bases; unmatched junction bases: 8. The germline gives CDR1 DFQATT, CDR2 SNEGSKA (reference sequence). This CDR3 is 13 amino acids long.

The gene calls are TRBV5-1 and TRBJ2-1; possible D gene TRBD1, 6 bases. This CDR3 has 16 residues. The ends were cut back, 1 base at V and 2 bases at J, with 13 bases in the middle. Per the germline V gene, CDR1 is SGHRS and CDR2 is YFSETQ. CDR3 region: CASSLIGGLAYNEQFF. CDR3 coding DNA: TGCGCCAGCAGCTTGATAGGGGGATTGGCCTACAATGAGCAGTTCTTC. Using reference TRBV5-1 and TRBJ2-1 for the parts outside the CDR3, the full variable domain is KAGVTQTPRYLIKTRGQQVTLSCSPISGHRSVSWYQQTPGQGLQFLFEYFSETQRNKGNFPGRFSGRQFSNSRSEMNVSTLELGDSALYLCASSLIGGLAYNEQFFGPGTRLTVL.

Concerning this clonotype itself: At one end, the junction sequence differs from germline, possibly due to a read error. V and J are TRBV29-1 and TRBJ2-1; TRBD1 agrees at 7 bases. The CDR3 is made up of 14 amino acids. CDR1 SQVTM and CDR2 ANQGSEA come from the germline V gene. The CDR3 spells CSVAYRGPYNKQFF. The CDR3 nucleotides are TGCAGCGTTGCCTACAGGGGACCCTACAATAAGCAGTTCTTC.